Shown below are 30 T cell receptor beta chains from a single sample sequenced in a study of blood T cell repertoires in COVID-19. Here immunoSEQ multiplex PCR was the method, and the copy in TCRdb shows in-frame clones only, minus some. The sample holds about 83,000 clones, roughly nine tenths seen once. Sequences were obtained from peripheral blood. The receptors derive from an elderly woman with active or convalescent COVID-19.

V is TRBV6-6 and J is TRBJ2-5, with D tentatively TRBD2 (6 bases). The CDR3 covers 14 residues. Germline V gene data show CDR1 as MNHNY and CDR2 as SVGAGI (reference sequence). The CDR3 DNA follows: TGTGCAAGCCAAATGGCGGGGAACCAAGAGACCCAGTACTTC. Protein sequence: CASQMAGNQETQYF.

The rearrangement joins TRBV12-3 or TRBV12-4 to TRBJ1-1; 7 bases fit TRBD1. The CDR3 runs to 11 residues. V dropped 6 bases and J dropped 5; count of bases not matched to a gene: 0. The CDR3 here is CASRTGTEAFF. CDR3 DNA: TGTGCCAGCAGGACAGGGACTGAAGCTTTCTTT.

This chain connects TRBV19 to TRBJ1-3, with D unresolved. Trimming pared 7 bases from V and 3 bases from J, leaving 16 bases between. Germline lookup yields CDR1 LNHDA and CDR2 SQIVND (reference sequence). This CDR3 region has 15 residues. The DNA of the CDR3 is TGTGCCAGTACTCCCTCGAGGGTTTATGGAAACACCATATATTTT. Its protein product is CASTPSRVYGNTIYF.

CDR3 loop: CASSGRQVQETQYF. DNA of the CDR3: TGTGCCAGCAGCGGCCGACAGGTCCAAGAGACCCAGTACTTC. The rearrangement links TRBV9 to TRBJ2-5, with D possibly TRBD1 on 6 matching bases. The CDR3 contains 14 residues. Germline V lookup: CDR1 SGDLS, CDR2 YYNGEE. V dropped 3 bases and J dropped 1 base, with 10 bases sitting between them.

The chain couples TRBV2 to TRBJ2-3; 8 bases are a match to TRBD2. The germline CDR1 and CDR2 sequences are SNHLY and FYNNEI. V was pared by 6 bases and J by 2 bases, with 7 bases of the junction left unmatched. CDR3 length: 15 residues. CDR3 DNA sequence: TGTGCCAGCAGGAGGGAGCGGGGGTCCACAGATACGCAGTATTTT. It specifies CASRRERGSTDTQYF.

The gene calls are TRBV10-1 and TRBJ1-2, with D possibly being TRBD1 (5 bases). V was shortened by 0 bases and J by 5 bases, with 16 bases between the two germline ends. Germline CDR1 WNHNN, CDR2 SYGVQD (reference sequence). The CDR3 extends over 16 amino acids. The CDR3, as DNA: TGCGCCAGCAGTGAGTCCGAAGGGAGGGGAGGGTATGGCTACACCTTC. Amino acid sequence: CASSESEGRGGYGYTF.

The V gene is TRBV12-3 or TRBV12-4, the J gene TRBJ1-1, with D possibly being TRBD1 (5 bases). Trimming left V 6 bases short and J 4 bases short, with 6 bases between. The CDR3 totals 11 residues. The CDR3 sequence: CASSQGTEAFF. The CDR3 DNA follows: TGTGCCAGCAGCCAGGGCACTGAAGCTTTCTTT.

J is TRBJ1-2 and V is TRBV6-1; 10 nucleotides align to TRBD1. After removal of 3 bases from V and 4 bases from J, the junction contained 5 bases not matched to a gene. CDR3 length equals 15 residues. Germline V gene lookup returns CDR1 MNHNS and CDR2 SASEGT. CDR3 coding DNA: TGTGCCAGCAGTGACGACAGGGGGCCTGGCTATGGCTACACCTTC. It encodes CASSDDRGPGYGYTF.

The rearrangement joins TRBV7-8 to TRBJ2-7; perhaps TRBD2 as D (7 bases). Germline V gene sequence: CDR1 SGHVS, CDR2 FQNEAQ. CDR3 length: 15 residues. V dropped 5 bases and J dropped 2 bases, with 16 bases sitting between them. Written as DNA, the CDR3 is TGTGCCAGCAGCCGAGGGGGGGGAGGGACCTACGAGCAGTACTTC. Amino acid sequence: CASSRGGGGTYEQYF.

Only one count was recorded for this clone. The CDR3, as DNA: TGTGCCAGCAGCTTAGTTGGGGGAGGCCCTGGAAACACCATATATTTT. Translation gives CASSLVGGGPGNTIYF. V is TRBV7-9 and J is TRBJ1-3; tentatively, D is TRBD1 (5 bases). The ends were cut back, 1 base at V and 2 bases at J, with 12 bases in the middle. The CDR3 length is 16 residues. The germline V gene encodes CDR1 SEHNR and CDR2 FQNEAQ (reference sequence).

The rearrangement uses TRBV30 and TRBJ2-4; D is uncertain. V was pared by 2 bases and J by 3 bases, with 8 bases between. The length of the CDR3 is 13 residues. Germline CDR1 reads GTSNPN; CDR2 reads SVGIG (reference sequence). DNA for the CDR3: TGTGCCTGGAGTCCAGGTGGCAAAAACATTCAGTACTTC. It codes for CAWSPGGKNIQYF.

The J gene is TRBJ1-1, the V gene TRBV5-4, with a possible D match to TRBD1 (6 bases). CDR1 and CDR2 (germline): SGHNT, YYREEE (reference sequence). V lost 2 bases, J lost 4 bases, and 15 bases lay in between. The CDR3 runs to 15 residues. The CDR3 coding sequence is TGTGCCAGCAGCTTACTGGGGGCATCGTTCACTGAAGCTTTCTTT. Protein: CASSLLGASFTEAFF. Based on the CDR3 plus reference TRBV5-4 and TRBJ1-1, the full variable domain is ETGVTQSPTHLIKTRGQQVTLRCSSQSGHNTVSWYQQALGQGPQFIFQYYREEENGRGNFPPRFSGLQFPNYSSELNVNALELDDSALYLCASSLLGASFTEAFFGQGTRLTVV.

V gene TRBV19 combines with J gene TRBJ1-5; TRBD1 aligns across 8 bases. After removal of 3 bases from V and 1 base from J, the junction contained 2 bases not matched to a gene. CDR3 size: 15 residues. Germline V gene lookup returns CDR1 LNHDA and CDR2 SQIVND (reference sequence). CDR3 coding DNA: TGTGCCAGTAGTATGCGGACAGGGAGCAATCAGCCCCAGCATTTT. Amino acids: CASSMRTGSNQPQHF. The full variable domain, its missing parts supplied by reference TRBV19 and TRBJ1-5, is DGGITQSPKYLFRKEGQNVTLSCEQNLNHDAMYWYRQDPGQGLRLIYYSQIVNDFQKGDIAEGYSVSREKKESFPLTVTSAQKNPTAFYLCASSMRTGSNQPQHFGDGTRLSIL.

CDR3 DNA sequence: TGTGCCAGCAGCCAACAATATACCCCACAGGGAAATCAGCCCCAGCATTTT. Translated, it gives CASSQQYTPQGNQPQHF. The genes are TRBV3-1 (or the pseudogene TRBV3-2) and TRBJ1-5, with D possibly TRBD1 on 6 matching bases. CDR3 length: 17 residues. V shed 2 bases and J shed 4 bases, with 18 bases lying between them. CDR1 LGHDT and CDR2 YNNKEL come from the germline V gene (reference sequence).

This chain connects TRBV19 to TRBJ2-1, with TRBD1 matching 7 bases. Germline V lookup: CDR1 LNHDA, CDR2 SQIVND (reference sequence). The CDR3 is 14 amino acids. The J segment lost 7 bases and the V segment lost 3 bases, leaving 6 bases of the junction unmatched. CDR3 bases: TGTGCCAGTAGTATCCGGACAGGTGAGAATGAGCAGTTCTTC. Its translation: CASSIRTGENEQFF.

The CDR3 coding sequence is TGCGCCAGCAGCCAAGATTGGAGGCCAGGGGTCAGCACTAACTATGGCTACACCTTC. It codes for CASSQDWRPGVSTNYGYTF. V is TRBV4-1 and J is TRBJ1-2; perhaps TRBD1 as D (6 bases). CDR1 and CDR2 from the germline V gene are MGHRA and YSYEKL. Trimming stripped 0 bases from V and 0 bases from J, with 20 bases between. The CDR3 contains 19 residues.

This clone turned up a few times. This sequence joins TRBV20-1 and TRBJ2-7; the D gene is possibly TRBD2 (5 bases). The CDR3 runs to 11 residues. Trimming removed 7 bases at V and 4 bases at J, with 11 bases between. The V gene's germline CDR1 is DFQATT and CDR2 SNEGSKA (reference sequence). This chain's CDR3 is CSDPGKYEQYF. CDR3 coding DNA: TGCAGTGATCCCGGGAAATACGAGCAGTACTTC.

In DNA, the CDR3 is TGTGCCAGCAGCTGGCCTCGGGGAGGGGACACTGAAGCTTTCTTT. Translation: CASSWPRGGDTEAFF. The chain recombines TRBV6-2 or TRBV6-3 with TRBJ1-1; perhaps TRBD1 as D (5 bases). The CDR3 is 15 amino acids. The V and J ends lost 6 bases and 3 bases respectively, with 17 bases between them. Germline-derived CDR1 and CDR2 are MNHEY and SVGEGT.

This chain joins TRBV27 and TRBJ1-2, with 8 nucleotides matching TRBD1. CDR3 size: 15 residues. V lost 4 bases and J lost 5; bases outside the gene matches: 9. Germline V gives CDR1 MNHEY, CDR2 SMNVEV (reference sequence). The CDR3 spells CASSSYRDRGYGYTF. In DNA form, the CDR3 reads TGTGCCAGCAGTTCCTACCGCGACAGGGGATATGGCTACACCTTC.

This rearrangement joins TRBV12-3 or TRBV12-4 to TRBJ2-1; D unclear. Trimming cost V 3 bases and J 10 bases, with 10 bases left between them. The CDR3 runs to 12 residues. In DNA, the CDR3 is TGTGCCAGCAGTTTCTTTTCCGGGGAGCAGTTCTTC. It encodes CASSFFSGEQFF.

The chain links TRBV9 to TRBJ2-7; 14 nucleotides agree with TRBD2. Germline CDR1 and CDR2: SGDLS and YYNGEE. J gave up 3 bases and V 4 bases, and 12 bases lay outside the gene matches. This CDR3 comprises 18 residues. The CDR3 sequence: CASSLGTSGGAPIYEQYF. The DNA for the CDR3 is TGTGCCAGCAGCCTCGGGACTAGCGGGGGAGCTCCGATCTACGAGCAGTACTTC.

This rearrangement joins TRBV7-2 to TRBJ2-7, with D hard to call. V dropped 5 bases and J dropped 2 bases, with 7 bases sitting between them. The CDR3 contains 12 residues. CDR1 is SGHTA, CDR2 FQGNSA, per germline. CDR3 protein: CASSLPPYEQYF. CDR3 coding DNA: TGTGCCAGCAGCCTACCCCCCTACGAGCAGTACTTC.

V is TRBV9 and J is TRBJ1-2; the match to TRBD1 covers 8 bases. CDR1 and CDR2 (germline): SGDLS, YYNGEE. The CDR3 spans 15 residues. Unmatched junction bases numbered 6, after V lost 3 bases and J lost 2 bases. The CDR3, as DNA: TGTGCCAGCAGCGCAGGAAGACAGGGGAACTATGGCTACACCTTC. It yields the protein CASSAGRQGNYGYTF.

This clone was counted once. Other nucleotide sequences in the sample specify the same CDR3. The V call is TRBV24-1, the J call TRBJ1-2; D is ambiguous. This CDR3 is 13 amino acids long. The V end lost 1 base, the J end lost 1 base, and 3 bases lay between the germline ends. CDR1 is KGHDR and CDR2 is SFDVKD in the germline V gene. DNA of the CDR3: TGTGCCACCAGTGATTTCGGTAACTATGGCTACACCTTC. This encodes CATSDFGNYGYTF.

The chain carries TRBV7-9 and TRBJ1-3, with D uncertain. The CDR3 totals 14 residues. The germline gives CDR1 SEHNR, CDR2 FQNEAQ (reference sequence). V was cut by 2 bases and J by 0 bases, with 5 bases left in between. CDR3 protein: CASSLSNSGNTIYF. The CDR3 DNA is TGTGCCAGCAGCTTATCCAACTCTGGAAACACCATATATTTT.

The chain joins TRBV19 to TRBJ2-5; D possibly corresponds to TRBD2 (6 bases). The CDR3 is made up of 14 amino acids. Germline loops: CDR1 LNHDA, CDR2 SQIVND (reference sequence). V was trimmed by 4 bases and J by 4 bases, leaving 13 bases between them. CDR3 nucleotide sequence: TGTGCCAGTAGTAACCAGGGACTCGGAGAGACCCAGTACTTC. Amino acids: CASSNQGLGETQYF. The whole variable domain, remainder taken from reference TRBV19 and TRBJ2-5, is DGGITQSPKYLFRKEGQNVTLSCEQNLNHDAMYWYRQDPGQGLRLIYYSQIVNDFQKGDIAEGYSVSREKKESFPLTVTSAQKNPTAFYLCASSNQGLGETQYFGPGTRLLVL.

The V call is TRBV4-1, the J call TRBJ2-1; D unresolved. Germline assignment: CDR1 MGHRA and CDR2 YSYEKL. The CDR3 runs to 16 residues. Trimming stripped 4 bases from V and 5 bases from J, with 18 bases between. The CDR3 DNA reads as TGCGCCAGCAGCCGCCAAACCCTGCCGGTCAACAATGAGCAGTTCTTC. It is translated as CASSRQTLPVNNEQFF.

The chain links TRBV7-9 to TRBJ2-7, with 10 bases matching TRBD1. Germline lookup yields CDR1 SEHNR and CDR2 FQNEAQ (reference sequence). The CDR3 is 16 amino acids. Trimming removed 4 bases from V and 0 bases from J; junction bases left unmatched: 6. CDR3 protein: CASSSKGTGVSYEQYF. CDR3 DNA: TGTGCCAGCAGCTCCAAAGGGACAGGGGTCTCCTACGAGCAGTACTTC.

V is TRBV29-1 and J is TRBJ2-1; no reliable D call. The CDR3 runs to 14 residues. The V end lost 3 bases, the J end lost 0 bases, and 9 bases lay between the germline ends. Germline V gene lookup returns CDR1 SQVTM and CDR2 ANQGSEA. CDR3 region: CSVDGPSSYNEQFF. CDR3 DNA: TGCAGCGTTGATGGGCCGAGCTCCTACAATGAGCAGTTCTTC.

V usage is TRBV9 and J usage is TRBJ1-3, with a weak D call TRBD1 (6 bases). This CDR3 has 15 amino acids. The germline gives CDR1 SGDLS, CDR2 YYNGEE. The V end lost 4 bases, the J end lost 4 bases, and 15 bases lay between the germline ends. DNA for the CDR3: TGTGCCAGCAGCCGACAACAGGGTAGGGGAAACACCATATATTTT. Translation: CASSRQQGRGNTIYF.